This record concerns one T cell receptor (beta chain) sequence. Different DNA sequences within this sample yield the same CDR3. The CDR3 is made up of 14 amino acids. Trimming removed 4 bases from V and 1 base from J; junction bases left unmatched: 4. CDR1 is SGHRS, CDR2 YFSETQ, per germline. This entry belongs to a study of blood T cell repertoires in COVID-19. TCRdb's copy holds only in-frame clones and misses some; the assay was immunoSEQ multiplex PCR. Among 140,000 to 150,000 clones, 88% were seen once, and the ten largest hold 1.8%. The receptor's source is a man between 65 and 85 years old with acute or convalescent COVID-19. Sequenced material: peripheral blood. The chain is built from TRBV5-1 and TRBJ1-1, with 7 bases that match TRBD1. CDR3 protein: CASSPGTENTEAFF. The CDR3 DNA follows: TGCGCCAGCAGCCCCGGGACAGAGAACACTGAAGCTTTCTTT. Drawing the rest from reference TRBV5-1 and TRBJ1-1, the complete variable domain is KAGVTQTPRYLIKTRGQQVTLSCSPISGHRSVSWYQQTPGQGLQFLFEYFSETQRNKGNFPGRFSGRQFSNSRSEMNVSTLELGDSALYLCASSPGTENTEAFFGQGTRLTVV.